The next 5 T cell receptor beta chains were all read from a single sample in a study of long-term antiretroviral therapy in people with HIV. Investigators performed immunoSEQ version v3.0 at survey level. Assay: immunoSEQ multiplex PCR; the TCRdb copy retains only in-frame clones and omits some. The sample holds 20,000 or so clones; 70% to 85% are singletons and the top ten take roughly 8%. The sequencing used unsorted PBMCs, collected 0.9 years after starting antiretroviral therapy. These receptors originate from a man aged 18 to 35 with HIV.

The chain recombines TRBV7-8 with TRBJ2-7; D is perhaps TRBD2 (6 bases). Per the germline V gene, CDR1 is SGHVS and CDR2 is FQNEAQ. The CDR3 is made up of 14 amino acids. V was clipped by 0 bases and J by 3 bases, with 9 bases between them. Written as DNA, the CDR3 is TGTGCCAGCAGCTTAGCGCGACTAGACTACGAGCAGTACGTC. Amino acids: CASSLARLDYEQYV.

V is TRBV7-6 and J is TRBJ1-1, with D maybe TRBD1 (5 bases). This CDR3 spans 16 amino acids. Germline CDR1 and CDR2: SGHVS and FNYEAQ. V shed 5 bases and J shed 0 bases, with 16 bases lying between them. CDR3 sequence (DNA): TGTGCCAGCAGCGGTAGGGTTGGGGGAATGAACACTGAAGCTTTCTTT. Translation: CASSGRVGGMNTEAFF.

The J gene is TRBJ2-3, the V gene TRBV7-8, with 8 positions matching TRBD2. CDR1 and CDR2 (germline): SGHVS, FQNEAQ. V trimming: 1 base; J trimming: 0 bases; junction bases outside the gene matches: 6. CDR3 length equals 17 residues. CDR3 DNA sequence: TGTGCCAGCAGCTTAGTCGGTAGCGGGGTAAGCACAGATACGCAGTATTTT. Residues: CASSLVGSGVSTDTQYF.

The chain is built from TRBV6-1 and TRBJ1-2, with a possible D match to TRBD1 (5 bases). The CDR3 has 15 amino acids. CDR1 and CDR2 (germline): MNHNS, SASEGT. V lost 0 bases and J lost 5, with 13 bases in between. The CDR3, as DNA: TGTGCCAGCAGTGAAGCGGAAGGGGCTGGTTATGGCTACACCTTC. Translated: CASSEAEGAGYGYTF.

This sequence joins TRBV11-1 and TRBJ2-5, with 7 positions matching TRBD1. The V gene's germline CDR1 is SGHAT and CDR2 FQDESV (reference sequence). V lost 5 bases, J lost 2 bases, and 5 bases stayed unmatched. The CDR3 runs 14 residues. CDR3 loop: CASSHTGAQETQYF. CDR3 DNA sequence: TGTGCCAGCAGCCACACAGGGGCACAAGAGACCCAGTACTTC.